Following are 32 T cell receptor beta chains from one sample sequenced in a study of control samples from healthy donors and cancer patients. Sequencing was performed with immunoSEQ multiplex PCR; in TCRdb, only in-frame clones are kept and a portion is missing. The sample holds 74,000 or so clones; approximately 90% are singletons and the top ten take 6.5% to 8.5%. The sample was blood. The receptors stem from a man aged 50 or older in good health.

This clone was observed a few times. This chain joins TRBV5-1 and TRBJ1-2; 9 bases are shared with TRBD1. The V gene end was trimmed by 3 bases and the J gene end by 7 bases; junction bases not matched to a gene: 7. The CDR3 is 14 amino acids. Germline CDR1 reads SGHRS; CDR2 reads YFSETQ. CDR3 protein: CASSSDRGTRGYTF. The CDR3, as DNA: TGCGCCAGCAGCTCGGACAGGGGAACTCGTGGCTACACCTTC.

This sequence joins TRBV2 and TRBJ1-2, with D tentatively TRBD1 (5 bases). There are 14 residues in the CDR3. The V gene's germline CDR1 is SNHLY and CDR2 FYNNEI. V gave up 0 bases and J gave up 8 bases, with 13 bases separating them. The CDR3 spells CASSEARGVGGYTF. The DNA for the CDR3 is TGTGCCAGCAGTGAAGCGCGGGGGGTCGGCGGCTACACCTTC.

The chain couples TRBV4-2 to TRBJ1-1, with D unclear. The CDR3 length is 14 residues. Germline V gene sequence: CDR1 LGHNA, CDR2 YNFKEQ. Trimming removed 5 bases from V and 6 bases from J, with 16 bases in between. CDR3 bases: TGTGCCAGCAGCAAAAGTCTGGGAACGTCTGAAGCTTTCTTT. As protein: CASSKSLGTSEAFF.

The chain carries TRBV30 and TRBJ1-5, with 8 bases fitting TRBD1. V lost 5 bases to trimming and J lost 6 bases; unmatched junction nucleotides: 9. The germline V gene encodes CDR1 GTSNPN and CDR2 SVGIG (reference sequence). The CDR3 contains 14 residues. The CDR3: CAWGQGAVGQPQHF. CDR3 sequence (DNA): TGTGCCTGGGGCCAGGGGGCGGTTGGTCAGCCCCAGCATTTT. Variable domain in full (rest from reference TRBV30 and TRBJ1-5): SQTIHQWPATLVQPVGSPLSLECTVEGTSNPNLYWYRQAAGRGLQLLFYSVGIGQISSEVPQNLSASRPQDRQFILSSKKLLLSDSGFYLCAWGQGAVGQPQHFGDGTRLSIL.

The chain recombines TRBV5-1 with TRBJ1-4; perhaps TRBD1 as D (5 bases). The germline V and J ends were trimmed by 0 bases and 6 bases, with 9 bases remaining between them. The CDR3 is 14 amino acids. Germline values: CDR1 SGHRS, CDR2 YFSETQ. CDR3 bases: TGCGCCAGCAGCTTGGAGATGGGGGATGAAAAACTGTTTTTT. Translated, it gives CASSLEMGDEKLFF.

The chain uses TRBV6-6 and TRBJ1-1; D ambiguous. V lost 6 bases to trimming and J lost 3 bases, with 8 bases between them. The CDR3 loop spans 12 amino acids. CDR1 and CDR2 from the germline V gene are MNHNY and SVGAGI (reference sequence). CDR3 protein: CASRRTDTEAFF. The CDR3 region has the DNA TGTGCCAGCAGGCGCACTGACACTGAAGCTTTCTTT.

The chain uses TRBV6-1 and TRBJ2-1, with D possibly TRBD2 on 5 matching bases. From germline, CDR1 is MNHNS and CDR2 SASEGT. V gave up 1 base and J gave up 6 bases, with 13 bases separating them. The CDR3 has 15 residues. The CDR3 coding sequence is TGTGCCAGCAGTGAAGTCGGGATAGTAGGCAATGAGCAGTTCTTC. Amino acids: CASSEVGIVGNEQFF.

The chain links TRBV19 to TRBJ1-4; 9 bases line up with TRBD1. CDR1 LNHDA and CDR2 SQIVND come from the germline V gene (reference sequence). The junction had 7 bases not matched to a gene; V was cut back by 3 bases and J by 8 bases. The CDR3 loop spans 15 amino acids. CDR3 nucleotides: TGTGCCAGTAGTATTGGCGGGACAGGGCGAGAAAAACTGTTTTTT. This sequence encodes CASSIGGTGREKLFF. Full variable domain (remainder filled in from reference TRBV19 and TRBJ1-4): DGGITQSPKYLFRKEGQNVTLSCEQNLNHDAMYWYRQDPGQGLRLIYYSQIVNDFQKGDIAEGYSVSREKKESFPLTVTSAQKNPTAFYLCASSIGGTGREKLFFGSGTQLSVL.

The V call is TRBV10-3, the J call TRBJ2-2; the D is unclear. Germline CDR1 reads ENHRY; CDR2 reads SYGVKD. The CDR3 consists of 16 residues. With 2 bases removed from V and 2 bases from J, the gap between germline ends came to 12 bases. The CDR3 reads CAISEGSGINTGELFF. The CDR3 DNA follows: TGTGCCATCAGTGAGGGCTCAGGAATAAACACCGGGGAGCTGTTTTTT.

The CDR3: CASSMSPRDTQYF. The CDR3 region has the DNA TGTGCCAGCAGCATGAGTCCAAGAGATACGCAGTATTTT. J is TRBJ2-3 and V is TRBV7-2; D uncertain. Trimming cost V 5 bases and J 5 bases, with 11 bases left between them. Germline assignment: CDR1 SGHTA and CDR2 FQGNSA. This CDR3 has 13 residues.

The chain carries TRBV11-3 and TRBJ2-2; 7 bases map to TRBD1. The CDR3 runs 16 residues. Trimming cost V 5 bases and J 5 bases; bases outside gene matches: 11. In germline, CDR1 is SGHNT, CDR2 YENEEA. CDR3 sequence (DNA): TGTGCCAGCAGCAGGCCGCAGGGGGTAGAAACCGGGGAGCTGTTTTTT. Residues: CASSRPQGVETGELFF.

The V gene is TRBV15, the J gene TRBJ2-7, with 7 bases lining up with TRBD2. Germline values: CDR1 LNHNV, CDR2 YYDKDF (reference sequence). The CDR3 spans 18 residues. With 5 bases clipped from V and 0 bases from J, the junction kept 16 bases outside the gene matches. CDR3 protein: CATSRRLNVGGNSYEQYF. DNA for the CDR3: TGTGCCACCAGCCGTCGATTAAATGTGGGGGGGAACTCCTACGAGCAGTACTTC.

This chain joins TRBV6-6 and TRBJ1-4; TRBD1 might be the D (6 bases). The CDR3 is 14 amino acids. Trimming pared 2 bases from V and 8 bases from J, leaving 12 bases between. Per the germline V gene, CDR1 is MNHNY and CDR2 is SVGAGI (reference sequence). Written as DNA, the CDR3 is TGTGCCAGCAGTTACGGGGGGCCTAGAGAAAAACTGTTTTTT. Translated: CASSYGGPREKLFF.

The V gene is TRBV5-4, the J gene TRBJ2-1; D is possibly TRBD2 (7 bases). This CDR3 has 16 amino acids. The germline V and J ends were trimmed by 4 bases and 0 bases, with 14 bases remaining between them. CDR1 and CDR2 (germline): SGHNT, YYREEE (reference sequence). The CDR3 spells CASSDAGASSYNEQFF. CDR3 sequence (DNA): TGTGCCAGCAGCGATGCGGGGGCCAGCTCCTACAATGAGCAGTTCTTC. The complete variable domain, with remaining parts taken from reference TRBV5-4 and TRBJ2-1, reads ETGVTQSPTHLIKTRGQQVTLRCSSQSGHNTVSWYQQALGQGPQFIFQYYREEENGRGNFPPRFSGLQFPNYSSELNVNALELDDSALYLCASSDAGASSYNEQFFGPGTRLTVL.

The chain employs TRBV30 and TRBJ1-2; D not resolved. V lost 0 bases to trimming and J lost 1 base, with 24 bases between them. The CDR3 length is 19 residues. Germline V lookup: CDR1 GTSNPN, CDR2 SVGIG (reference sequence). The CDR3 loop reads CAWSVVSGSWGSVNYGYTF. As DNA, the CDR3 is TGTGCCTGGAGTGTAGTTAGCGGCAGCTGGGGTTCCGTTAACTATGGCTACACCTTC.

The sample holds one count of this clone. The chain joins TRBV4-3 to TRBJ2-3; 7 nucleotides align to TRBD1. Germline V gene sequence: CDR1 LGHNA, CDR2 YSLEER. There are 17 residues in the CDR3. The trim removed 0 bases at V and 1 base at J, leaving 7 bases unmatched. The DNA of the CDR3 is TGCGCCAGCAGCCAAGATCCTCCCGGGACAGGCACAGATACGCAGTATTTT. Translation gives CASSQDPPGTGTDTQYF.

The rearrangement joins TRBV5-1 to TRBJ2-5, with TRBD2 matching 9 bases. V lost 4 bases, J lost 1 base, and 2 bases stayed unmatched. The V gene's germline CDR1 is SGHRS and CDR2 YFSETQ. This CDR3 comprises 14 residues. CDR3 coding DNA: TGCGCCAGCAGCCCGGGACTAGCCCAAGAGACCCAGTACTTC. Its translation: CASSPGLAQETQYF.

The gene calls are TRBV3-1 (or the pseudogene TRBV3-2) and TRBJ2-2; TRBD2 agrees at 14 bases. In germline, CDR1 is LGHDT, CDR2 YNNKEL (reference sequence). The ends lost 4 bases at V and 5 bases at J; junction bases unmatched: 3. The CDR3 sequence is 16 residues long. In DNA form, the CDR3 reads TGTGCCAGCAGCCCCCGGACTAGCGGGGGGACCGGGGAGCTGTTTTTT. Amino acids: CASSPRTSGGTGELFF.

This chain uses TRBV6-5 with TRBJ1-5; D gene uncertain. Trimming took 8 bases from V and 7 from J, leaving 15 bases between them. This CDR3 comprises 13 residues. Germline values: CDR1 MNHEY, CDR2 SVGAGI. This chain's CDR3 is CASGSSPGQPQHF. The CDR3 DNA reads TGTGCCAGCGGCTCGTCCCCGGGGCAGCCCCAGCATTTT.

The chain combines TRBV3-1 (or the pseudogene TRBV3-2) with TRBJ1-2, with 7 bases identical to TRBD1. Germline-derived CDR1 and CDR2 are LGHDT and YNNKEL (reference sequence). The CDR3 is 13 residues long. Trimming at V came to 4 bases and at J to 6 bases, leaving 5 bases not matched to a gene. DNA for the CDR3: TGTGCCAGCAGCCCAGGGGGTCTACATGGCTACACCTTC. Its translation is CASSPGGLHGYTF.

This clone was recorded a few times. The V and J genes are TRBV10-3 and TRBJ2-5; 8 positions agree with TRBD2. V dropped 4 bases and J dropped 10; count of bases not matched to a gene: 8. Germline CDR1 is ENHRY and CDR2 is SYGVKD. This CDR3 comprises 13 residues. In DNA form, the CDR3 reads TGTGCCATCAGTGGGGCGGGGGGCGCTATCCAGTACTTC. Its translation is CAISGAGGAIQYF.

This sequence joins TRBV6-8 and TRBJ1-2; TRBD1 matches 9 bases. The CDR3 is 15 amino acids. Germline CDR1 and CDR2: MNHGY and SAAAGT. With V trimmed by 6 bases and J by 4 bases, 9 bases remained unmatched. The CDR3 spells CASRDDRGGVYGYTF. For the CDR3, the DNA is TGTGCCAGCAGGGATGACAGGGGGGGGGTCTATGGCTACACCTTC.

J is TRBJ1-2 and V is TRBV15; tentatively, D is TRBD1 (5 bases). Trimming pared 0 bases from V and 2 bases from J, leaving 13 bases between. The CDR3 is 16 residues long. Per the germline V gene, CDR1 is LNHNV and CDR2 is YYDKDF (reference sequence). The CDR3 region is CATSRDSGGLNYGYTF. The CDR3 DNA reads TGTGCCACCAGCAGAGATTCCGGGGGACTAAACTATGGCTACACCTTC. Combining the CDR3 with reference TRBV15 and TRBJ1-2 gives the whole variable domain DAMVIQNPRYQVTQFGKPVTLSCSQTLNHNVMYWYQQKSSQAPKLLFHYYDKDFNNEADTPDNFQSRRPNTSFCFLDIRSPGLGDTAMYLCATSRDSGGLNYGYTFGSGTRLTVV.

This clone was recorded only once. The V gene is TRBV30, the J gene TRBJ2-1, with TRBD1 as a possible D gene (5 bases). This CDR3 region has 14 residues. Germline loops: CDR1 GTSNPN, CDR2 SVGIG (reference sequence). V was trimmed by 2 bases and J by 2 bases, leaving 10 bases between them. The DNA of the CDR3 is TGTGCCTGGAGTTCAGGGCTGGCCTACAATGAGCAGTTCTTC. It translates to CAWSSGLAYNEQFF. Drawing the rest from reference TRBV30 and TRBJ2-1, the complete variable domain is SQTIHQWPATLVQPVGSPLSLECTVEGTSNPNLYWYRQAAGRGLQLLFYSVGIGQISSEVPQNLSASRPQDRQFILSSKKLLLSDSGFYLCAWSSGLAYNEQFFGPGTRLTVL.

The V gene is TRBV5-6, the J gene TRBJ2-2, with D possibly matching TRBD2 (6 bases). From germline, CDR1 is SGHDT and CDR2 YYEEEE. The CDR3 is 16 residues long. Trimming left V 0 bases short and J 4 bases short, with 13 bases between. The CDR3 region is CASSLVGDWGTGELFF. For the CDR3, the DNA is TGTGCCAGCAGCTTGGTTGGGGACTGGGGCACCGGGGAGCTGTTTTTT.

The chain couples TRBV9 to TRBJ2-7, with a tentative D call TRBD1 (5 bases). This CDR3 has 14 amino acids. Looked up from germline, CDR1 is SGDLS and CDR2 is YYNGEE. The V gene lost 0 bases and the J gene lost 7 bases, with 14 bases spanning the gap. This CDR3 is CASSVVSGRGEQYF. The CDR3 nucleotides read TGTGCCAGCAGCGTAGTCTCAGGGCGCGGTGAGCAGTACTTC.

V and J are TRBV6-4 and TRBJ2-1; 7 bases map to TRBD1. Looked up from germline, CDR1 is MRHNA and CDR2 is SNTAGT. Germline trimming cut 0 bases from V and 0 bases from J; bases unmatched to any gene: 8. This CDR3 is 18 amino acids long. The DNA of the CDR3 is TGTGCCAGCAGTGACTCAAGGAGGTCAGGGGGCTCCTACAATGAGCAGTTCTTC. It codes for CASSDSRRSGGSYNEQFF.

V usage is TRBV7-6 and J usage is TRBJ1-3; 7 nucleotides align to TRBD1. Unmatched junction bases numbered 15, after V lost 4 bases and J lost 0 bases. The CDR3 is made up of 19 amino acids. Germline V gene sequence: CDR1 SGHVS, CDR2 FNYEAQ. Here the CDR3 reads CASSCRTGPTHNSGNTIYF. The CDR3 DNA is TGTGCCAGCAGCTGTAGGACAGGTCCAACGCATAACTCTGGAAACACCATATATTTT.

The chain joins TRBV5-4 to TRBJ2-1; D is perhaps TRBD2 (6 bases). The CDR3 is made up of 15 amino acids. Germline V gene sequence: CDR1 SGHNT, CDR2 YYREEE (reference sequence). Between the trimmed V and J ends, which lost 2 bases and 5 bases, there was a span of 14 bases. The DNA for the CDR3 is TGTGCCAGCAGCTTCGGGGCGGGGTGGAACAATGAGCAGTTCTTC. Translating gives CASSFGAGWNNEQFF.

The rearrangement uses TRBV6-5 and TRBJ1-2; D is perhaps TRBD1 (6 bases). The germline V and J ends were trimmed by 0 bases and 3 bases, with 8 bases remaining between them. The CDR3 consists of 14 residues. The germline CDR1 and CDR2 sequences are MNHEY and SVGAGI. The CDR3 DNA follows: TGTGCCAGCAGTTACTCCACAGGGTACTATGGCTACACCTTC. It is translated as CASSYSTGYYGYTF.

The CDR3: CASSLNREGGYTF. The CDR3 DNA reads as TGTGCCAGCAGCTTGAACAGGGAAGGAGGCTACACCTTC. This chain links TRBV7-3 with TRBJ1-2, with D possibly being TRBD1 (6 bases). The germline CDR1 and CDR2 sequences are SGHTA and FQGTGA. The length of the CDR3 is 13 residues. With 3 bases removed from V and 8 bases from J, the gap between germline ends came to 13 bases.

The V call is TRBV18, the J call TRBJ2-2; D ambiguous. Germline CDR1 is KGHSH and CDR2 is LQKENI. The CDR3 length is 14 residues. Trimming pared 0 bases from V and 3 bases from J, leaving 5 bases between. The CDR3: CASSPPTYTGELFF. CDR3 DNA: TGTGCCAGCTCACCACCGACATACACCGGGGAGCTGTTTTTT.